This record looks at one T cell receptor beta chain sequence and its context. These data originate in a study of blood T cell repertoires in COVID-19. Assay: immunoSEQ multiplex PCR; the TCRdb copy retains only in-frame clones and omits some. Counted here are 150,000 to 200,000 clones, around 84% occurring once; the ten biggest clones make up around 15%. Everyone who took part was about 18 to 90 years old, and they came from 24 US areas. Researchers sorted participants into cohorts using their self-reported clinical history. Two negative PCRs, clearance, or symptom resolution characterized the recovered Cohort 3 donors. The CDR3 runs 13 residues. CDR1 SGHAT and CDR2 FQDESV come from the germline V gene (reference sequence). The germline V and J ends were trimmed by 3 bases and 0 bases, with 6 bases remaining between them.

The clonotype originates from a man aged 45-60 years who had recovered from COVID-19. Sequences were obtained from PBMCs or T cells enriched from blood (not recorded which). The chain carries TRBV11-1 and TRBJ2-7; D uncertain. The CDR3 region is CASSFTGSYEQYF. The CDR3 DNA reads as TGTGCCAGCAGCTTTACGGGCTCCTACGAGCAGTACTTC. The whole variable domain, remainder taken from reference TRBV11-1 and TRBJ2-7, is EAEVAQSPRYKITEKSQAVAFWCDPISGHATLYWYRQILGQGPELLVQFQDESVVDDSQLPKDRFSAERLKGVDSTLKIQPAELGDSAMYLCASSFTGSYEQYFGPGTRLTVT.